This T cell receptor beta chain was sequenced in a study of blood T cell repertoires in COVID-19 (dated by TCRdb to the early 2020s). For context, the study as a whole: Collaborator samples came from the United States, Italy and Spain and covered acute and convalescent phases of COVID-19. The material from the prospective study consisted of cDNA or gDNA derived from T cells, B-cell-depleted T cells, or PBMCs. Deeply sampled blood TCRbeta repertoires from subjects exposed to, actively infected with, or recovered from COVID-19 were included in the dataset. The repertoires were released in a freely available public database meant as a resource for research on the immune response to SARS-CoV-2. Samples were obtained from the ongoing ImmuneRACE study (first 160 participants) and from over 1,000 subjects provided by 6 global collaborators. The sample metadata nearly always contained a de-identified subject ID, COVID-19 status, age in years and sex. Where HLA class I and class II types were available, the types were taken from metadata supplied by the sample provider, not from assay-based typing. What the work shows at the level of the full study, not this receptor alone: The amount of clinical and demographic metadata varied by source and participant and was provided uncurated.

CDR1 MNHEY and CDR2 SVGEGT were looked up in the germline V gene. The cysteine opens and the phenylalanine closes a CDR3 of 15 amino acids. The DNA shown is the 45-base CDR3, in frame from base 1. The germline ends are 13 bases apart after V is trimmed by 5 bases and J by 0 bases. Collaborating institutions collected whole blood in K2EDTA tubes following their own protocols. For TCRbeta analysis, collaborators shipped samples in one of three forms: frozen whole blood, isolated PBMCs, or DNA extracted from either of those sample types. On this clone: Its antigen remains undetermined. It has no much larger one-base neighbor in the sample; base qualities were not kept.

TCRbeta CDR3 regions were amplified from genomic DNA using the immunoSEQ Assay, a bias-controlled multiplex PCR. The original pipeline was this. Nucleated cell counts per sample were estimated from amplification of reference gene primers within the assay. To quantify the absolute abundance of each unique TCRbeta CDR3 rearrangement, sequence reads were collapsed and filtered. Productive Simpson clonality was computed per sample as the square root of Simpson's diversity index over productive rearrangements. TCRdb re-hosts the immuneACCESS table, in-frame sequences only. Its copies lack some clones; in the studies checked, an unresolved V gene accounts for under half of them, and the cause for the rest is not known. The DNA gave D and trimming, while V, J and clone size come from that table. Counted in this sample were 350,000 to 450,000 clones; around 89% of them appeared once. Roughly 1.2% of the sample lies in the top ten.

Sequencing was carried out using peripheral blood. The chain couples TRBV6-2 or TRBV6-3 to TRBJ1-2, with TRBD1 as a weak D call on 5 bases. This receptor was obtained from a man in his forties with acute or convalescent COVID-19. The DNA is TGTGCCAGCAGTCCCAGCGGGGGACCTAACTATGGCTACACCTTC. Protein translation: CASSPSGGPNYGYTF.